The 14 T cell receptor beta chains given below trace back to one sample, sequenced in a study of beta chain features in type 1 diabetes. Findings and limits, study-wide: Type 1 diabetes patients had moderately but significantly shorter TCRB CDR3s in all four CD4+ subsets.

Their antigens are not known. As every portion of the isolated RNA was reverse transcribed, the sequencing read expressed TCRB transcripts. Repertoires were generated with immunoSEQ multiplex PCR, while TCRdb's copy carries only in-frame clones and drops some. The sample consists of a few hundred thousand clones, roughly 16% of them appearing once. Specimen: naive CD4+ T cells from blood. Receptors were obtained from a man aged 25 to 45 with type 1 diabetes.

This clone has just a few counts. V usage is TRBV30 and J usage is TRBJ1-2; 7 positions match TRBD1. The trim removed 3 bases at V and 8 bases at J, leaving 12 bases unmatched. CDR3 size: 14 residues. Germline-derived CDR1 and CDR2 are GTSNPN and SVGIG (reference sequence). Here the CDR3 DNA reads TGTGCCTGGAGCCTCTTGGGGGACAGCGGAGGCTACACCTTC. This encodes CAWSLLGDSGGYTF.

J is TRBJ1-2 and V is TRBV4-2; D unclear. V lost 0 bases, J lost 6 bases, and 14 bases lay in between. The V gene's germline CDR1 is LGHNA and CDR2 YNFKEQ. This CDR3 comprises 15 residues. Written as DNA, the CDR3 is TGTGCCAGCAGCCAAGATCAGCGTTTCACCCATGGCTACACCTTC. Its protein is CASSQDQRFTHGYTF.

The CDR3 spells CASSRGTSQETQYF. In DNA, the CDR3 is TGTGCCAGCAGCCGGGGCACGAGCCAAGAGACCCAGTACTTC. J is TRBJ2-5 and V is TRBV7-2, with D perhaps TRBD1 or TRBD2 (5 bases each). There are 14 residues in the CDR3. Germline V CDR1 and CDR2: SGHTA, FQGNSA. The germline V and J ends were trimmed by 5 bases and 1 base, with 11 bases remaining between them. Full variable domain (outside the CDR3, taken from reference TRBV7-2 and TRBJ2-5): GAGVSQSPSNKVTEKGKDVELRCDPISGHTALYWYRQSLGQGLEFLIYFQGNSAPDKSGLPSDRFSAERTGGSVSTLTIQRTQQEDSAVYLCASSRGTSQETQYFGPGTRLLVL.

This clone was detected only a few times. The chain is built from TRBV7-8 and TRBJ2-7; D remains ambiguous. This CDR3 region has 13 residues. The V gene's germline CDR1 is SGHVS and CDR2 FQNEAQ. Deletions cut 5 bases from V and 7 bases from J, with 15 bases between. CDR3 protein: CASSAWSAEEQYF. CDR3 in DNA: TGTGCCAGCAGCGCCTGGTCTGCGGAAGAGCAGTACTTC.

J is TRBJ2-1 and V is TRBV27, with D perhaps TRBD1 or TRBD2 (8 bases each). The CDR3 runs 15 residues. Germline values: CDR1 MNHEY, CDR2 SMNVEV (reference sequence). Trimming stripped 6 bases from V and 4 bases from J, with 16 bases between. CDR3: CASRGQAGGYNEQFF. CDR3 nucleotide sequence: TGTGCCAGCAGGGGACAGGCGGGAGGTTACAATGAGCAGTTCTTC.

The genes are TRBV29-1 and TRBJ2-1; 10 bases fit TRBD2. Per germline, CDR1 SQVTM and CDR2 ANQGSEA. The junction had 0 bases not matched to a gene; V was cut back by 5 bases and J by 2 bases. CDR3 length: 13 residues. CDR3 residues: CSVTSGAYNEQFF. In DNA, the CDR3 is TGCAGCGTTACTAGCGGGGCCTACAATGAGCAGTTCTTC.

This clone came up a few times. The chain carries TRBV4-2 and TRBJ1-4; the D is unclear. Per germline, CDR1 LGHNA and CDR2 YNFKEQ. This CDR3 is built from 13 residues. Trimming cost V 3 bases and J 5 bases, with 7 bases left between them. The CDR3 nucleotides read TGTGCCAGCAGCCAGGGCCAGAATGAAAAACTGTTTTTT. Its translation: CASSQGQNEKLFF.

This clone was seen a handful of times. V usage is TRBV30 and J usage is TRBJ2-3; TRBD1 might be the D (5 bases). Germline CDR1 GTSNPN, CDR2 SVGIG (reference sequence). With 0 bases removed from V and 6 bases from J, the gap between germline ends came to 13 bases. The CDR3 loop spans 14 amino acids. CDR3 amino acids: CAWSVQQGRDTQYF. Written as DNA, the CDR3 is TGTGCCTGGAGTGTCCAGCAGGGTCGGGATACGCAGTATTTT.

CDR3 protein: CASSLGTWQFF. The CDR3 bases are TGTGCCAGCAGCTTAGGGACTTGGCAGTTCTTC. The V call is TRBV5-6, the J call TRBJ2-1; D perhaps matches TRBD2 (6 bases). This CDR3 is 11 amino acids long. V lost 2 bases to trimming and J lost 12 bases, with 9 bases between them. The germline V gene encodes CDR1 SGHDT and CDR2 YYEEEE.

This clone was found a few times. This chain joins TRBV13 and TRBJ2-5; no firm D call. V was cut by 0 bases and J by 1 base, with 6 bases left in between. The CDR3 spans 14 residues. Germline CDR1 reads PRHDT; CDR2 reads FYEKMQ (reference sequence). CDR3 in DNA: TGTGCCAGCAGCTTAGGGGTCACCCAAGAGACCCAGTACTTC. It translates to CASSLGVTQETQYF.

About this clone: This sample includes further DNA sequences coding for the same CDR3. The V gene is TRBV29-1, the J gene TRBJ1-1, with D unresolved. Germline V gene data show CDR1 as SQVTM and CDR2 as ANQGSEA. V was shortened by 4 bases and J by 0 bases, with 9 bases between the two germline ends. CDR3 length equals 13 residues. The CDR3 reads CSVVRLMNTEAFF. CDR3 DNA: TGCAGCGTTGTTCGATTAATGAACACTGAAGCTTTCTTT.

V usage is TRBV15 and J usage is TRBJ2-3, with D perhaps given as TRBD1 or TRBD2 (5 bases each). The germline V and J ends were trimmed by 5 bases and 2 bases, with 11 bases remaining between them. The germline gives CDR1 LNHNV, CDR2 YYDKDF (reference sequence). The CDR3 runs 14 residues. The CDR3 loop reads CATSWGSYTDTQYF. The CDR3 nucleotides read TGTGCCACCAGCTGGGGGTCCTACACAGATACGCAGTATTTT.

The V call is TRBV7-9, the J call TRBJ1-1, with a weak D call TRBD1 (5 bases). The CDR3 runs to 14 residues. Germline CDR1 is SEHNR and CDR2 is FQNEAQ (reference sequence). Trimming left V 5 bases short and J 4 bases short, with 14 bases between. In nucleotides, the CDR3 is TGTGCCAGCAGCCCCCATGAGGGGAGCACTGAAGCTTTCTTT. Encoded protein: CASSPHEGSTEAFF.

This clone was detected a few times. The chain joins TRBV29-1 to TRBJ2-7; weak D call: TRBD1 (5 bases). V lost 2 bases, J lost 3 bases, and 11 bases lay in between. CDR1 SQVTM and CDR2 ANQGSEA come from the germline V gene. The CDR3 is made up of 13 amino acids. CDR3 coding DNA: TGCAGCGTTGAAAAGGGGCCGATCTACGAGCAGTACTTC. Encoded protein: CSVEKGPIYEQYF.